This TCR beta chain was identified in a study of blood T cells in healthy people across ages. The overall study: Roughly one uniquely barcoded beta molecule per two T cells was captured.

Sample-barcoded 5' priming and a J-beta primer mix drove a second PCR of about 6 to 12 cycles. From the 5' RACE reads, TCRdb called clonotypes with MiXCR, one entry per CDR3 protein. The table has 800,000 to 900,000 distinct CDR3 sequences, 55% to 65% seen once. Each donor had roughly 10 milliliters of peripheral blood drawn. In its sample, this clonotype was seen a few times. What it binds is not known. There are 16 residues in the CDR3. From germline, CDR1 is DFQATT and CDR2 SNEGSKA (reference sequence). With V trimmed by 5 bases and J by 1 base, 10 bases remained unmatched. Study findings and constraints: Expanded clonotype changes were possibly confounded by unknown donor CMV status.

This clonotype was obtained from a young man in good health. The sample taken for sequencing was blood. The chain carries TRBV20-1 and TRBJ2-1; 8 bases match TRBD2. The CDR3 region is CSAPRRAGESYNEQFF. The CDR3 DNA sequence: TGCAGTGCTCCCCGTAGAGCGGGGGAGTCCTACAATGAGCAGTTCTTC.